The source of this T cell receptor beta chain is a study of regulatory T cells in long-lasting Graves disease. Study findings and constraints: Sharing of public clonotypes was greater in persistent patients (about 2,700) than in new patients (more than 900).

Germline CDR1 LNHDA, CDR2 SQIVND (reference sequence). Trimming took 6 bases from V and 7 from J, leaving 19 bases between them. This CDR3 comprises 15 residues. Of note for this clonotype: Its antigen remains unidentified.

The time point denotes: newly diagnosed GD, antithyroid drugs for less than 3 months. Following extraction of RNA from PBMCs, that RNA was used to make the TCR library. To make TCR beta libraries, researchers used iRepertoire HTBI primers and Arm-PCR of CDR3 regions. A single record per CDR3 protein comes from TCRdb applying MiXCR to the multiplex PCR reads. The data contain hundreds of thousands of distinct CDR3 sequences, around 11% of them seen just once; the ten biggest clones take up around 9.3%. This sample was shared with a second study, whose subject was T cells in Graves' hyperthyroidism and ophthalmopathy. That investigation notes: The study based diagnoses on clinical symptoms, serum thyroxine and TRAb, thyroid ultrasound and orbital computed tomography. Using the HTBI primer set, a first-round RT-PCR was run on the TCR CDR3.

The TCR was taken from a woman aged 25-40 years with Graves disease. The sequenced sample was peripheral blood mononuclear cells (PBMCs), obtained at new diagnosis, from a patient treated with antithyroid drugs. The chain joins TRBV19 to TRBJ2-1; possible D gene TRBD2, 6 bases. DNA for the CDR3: TGTGCCAGTAGCCCGAGGCGGGGCGGATCGAATGAGCAGTTCTTC. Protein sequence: CASSPRRGGSNEQFF.